This is a list of T cell receptor beta chains from one sample in a study of T cell repertoires in cytomegalovirus infection. TCRdb redid the calling of the reads with MiXCR, one entry per CDR3 protein. The sample lists 600,000 to 800,000 distinct CDR3 sequences, around 24% occurring once. Sequencing was done on a sample of CD8+ T cells from PBMCs. These TCRs come from a human donor in good health (CMV status not recorded). Some clones in this sample may be carry-over from other donors' samples. CDR3s include the opening cysteine and the closing phenylalanine or tryptophan. Each record gives: V gene, clone size, J gene, D gene, CDR3 DNA, CDR3 protein. A D gene is named only where the DNA matches it firmly. A row's size may be missing; if present it is once, few, many or a size class.

V gene: TRBV6-2/TRBV6-3; clone size: many; J gene: TRBJ2-7; D gene: NA; CDR3 DNA: TGTGCCACCAGGGAGAAAGGGACCTACGAGCAGTACTTC; CDR3 protein: CATREKGTYEQYF
V gene: TRBV9; clone size: few; J gene: TRBJ2-3; D gene: NA; CDR3 DNA: TGTGCCAGCAGCGGCCCGACAGATACGCAGTATTTT; CDR3 protein: CASSGPTDTQYF
V gene: TRBV7-2; clone size: NA; J gene: TRBJ2-3; D gene: NA; CDR3 DNA: TGTGCCAGCAGCTTAGTGGGTGGGGGGATCACAGATACGCAGTATTTT; CDR3 protein: CASSLVGGGITDTQYF
V gene: TRBV19; clone size: few; J gene: TRBJ1-1; D gene: TRBD1; CDR3 DNA: TGTGCCAGTAGTATTAACCCCGGACAGGGGCACACTGAAGCTTTCTTT; CDR3 protein: CASSINPGQGHTEAFF
V gene: TRBV2; clone size: once; J gene: TRBJ2-3; D gene: TRBD1; CDR3 DNA: TGTGCCACATGGACAGGAACGTGGGCCAGTAGCACAGATACGCAGTATTTT; CDR3 protein: CATWTGTWASSTDTQYF
V gene: TRBV28; clone size: NA; J gene: TRBJ1-5; D gene: NA; CDR3 DNA: TGTGCCAGCAGTTTTCACGGTAGCAATCAGCCCCAGCATTTT; CDR3 protein: CASSFHGSNQPQHF
V gene: TRBV7-9; clone size: many; J gene: TRBJ2-1; D gene: TRBD2; CDR3 DNA: TGTGCCAGCAGGGGAGTCCCTAGCGGGTCCTACAATGAGCAGTTCTTC; CDR3 protein: CASRGVPSGSYNEQFF
V gene: TRBV6-5; clone size: NA; J gene: TRBJ2-1; D gene: NA; CDR3 DNA: TGTGCCAGCAGTCGAGGGGGGCTTTCCTACAATGAGCAGTTCTTC; CDR3 protein: CASSRGGLSYNEQFF
V gene: TRBV6-5; clone size: NA; J gene: TRBJ1-2; D gene: NA; CDR3 DNA: TGTGCCAGCAGTTACTTCGGGGGCGGGGATGGCTACACCTTC; CDR3 protein: CASSYFGGGDGYTF
V gene: TRBV28; clone size: NA; J gene: TRBJ2-1; D gene: NA; CDR3 DNA: TGTGCCAGCAGTTTGGTGGCAGGCCCTCCCCTTTCCTACAATGAGCAGTTCTTC; CDR3 protein: CASSLVAGPPLSYNEQFF
V gene: TRBV20-1; clone size: NA; J gene: TRBJ1-4; D gene: TRBD1; CDR3 DNA: TGCAGTGCTAGGCGGGGCAGGGGGCAGTCTAATGAAAAACTGTTTTTT; CDR3 protein: CSARRGRGQSNEKLFF
V gene: TRBV11-2; clone size: NA; J gene: TRBJ2-6; D gene: NA; CDR3 DNA: TGTGCCAGCAGCTTGGGGGGCCTGGGTTCTGGGGCCAACGTCCTGACTTTC; CDR3 protein: CASSLGGLGSGANVLTF
V gene: TRBV5-5; clone size: NA; J gene: TRBJ2-5; D gene: TRBD1; CDR3 DNA: TGTGCCAGCAGCTTGAGAGTCGGCAGGGGGCATGGAGAGACCCAGTACTTC; CDR3 protein: CASSLRVGRGHGETQYF
V gene: TRBV28; clone size: many; J gene: TRBJ1-5; D gene: NA; CDR3 DNA: TGTGCCAGCAGTTCCCCTACGGGTCGTATAGATCAGCCCCAGCATTTT; CDR3 protein: CASSSPTGRIDQPQHF
V gene: TRBV7-2; clone size: NA; J gene: TRBJ2-3; D gene: TRBD2; CDR3 DNA: TGTGCCAACAGCTTGGGCTACGATAGCGGGGGGGTGGATACGCAGTATTTT; CDR3 protein: CANSLGYDSGGVDTQYF
V gene: TRBV12-3/TRBV12-4; clone size: NA; J gene: TRBJ2-7; D gene: TRBD1; CDR3 DNA: TGTGCCAGCAGTCTAAGGACAGGGACGGCCTACGAGCAGTACTTC; CDR3 protein: CASSLRTGTAYEQYF
V gene: TRBV7-9; clone size: many; J gene: TRBJ2-1; D gene: NA; CDR3 DNA: TGTGCCAGCAGCGCAGCGGGCTACAATGAGCAGTTCTTC; CDR3 protein: CASSAAGYNEQFF
V gene: TRBV6-2/TRBV6-3; clone size: NA; J gene: TRBJ2-2; D gene: NA; CDR3 DNA: TGTGCCAGCAGTTACGTCAGGAGGGTCGGGGATCTGTTTTTT; CDR3 protein: CASSYVRRVGDLFF
V gene: TRBV7-2; clone size: many; J gene: TRBJ2-1; D gene: NA; CDR3 DNA: TGTGCCAGCAGCTTCCCCGTGTCCTACAATGAGCAGTTCTTC; CDR3 protein: CASSFPVSYNEQFF
V gene: TRBV2; clone size: NA; J gene: TRBJ1-1; D gene: TRBD1; CDR3 DNA: TGTGCCAGCAGTGAAAGACAGGGGACGAACACTGAAGCTTTCTTT; CDR3 protein: CASSERQGTNTEAFF
V gene: TRBV2; clone size: few; J gene: TRBJ2-6; D gene: TRBD1; CDR3 DNA: TGTGCCCCCCGGGACAGGGTCGGTGGGGCCAACGTCCTGACTTTC; CDR3 protein: CAPRDRVGGANVLTF
V gene: TRBV6-6; clone size: NA; J gene: TRBJ2-2; D gene: NA; CDR3 DNA: TGTGCCAGCAGTTACTTGCTCACCGGGGTGCTGTTTTTT; CDR3 protein: CASSYLLTGVLFF
V gene: TRBV20-1; clone size: NA; J gene: TRBJ2-5; D gene: NA; CDR3 DNA: TGCAGTGCTGAAGACTTAAGGATGCAAGAGACCCAGTACTTC; CDR3 protein: CSAEDLRMQETQYF
V gene: TRBV5-5; clone size: NA; J gene: TRBJ2-7; D gene: TRBD2; CDR3 DNA: TGTGCCAGCAGCTTGCGGGGGGAGATCTACGAGCAGTACTTC; CDR3 protein: CASSLRGEIYEQYF
V gene: TRBV7-9; clone size: NA; J gene: TRBJ1-3; D gene: NA; CDR3 DNA: TGTGCCAGCAGCCTAGACCACTATCAGGGAAACACCATATATTTT; CDR3 protein: CASSLDHYQGNTIYF
V gene: TRBV4-3; clone size: NA; J gene: TRBJ1-1; D gene: NA; CDR3 DNA: TGCGCCAGCAGCCAAGATGTGAGCAGCATGAACACTGAAGCTTTCTTT; CDR3 protein: CASSQDVSSMNTEAFF
V gene: TRBV14; clone size: NA; J gene: TRBJ1-1; D gene: NA; CDR3 DNA: TGTGCCAGCAGCCCCAACAGGATCGAAGCTTTCTTT; CDR3 protein: CASSPNRIEAFF
V gene: TRBV7-2; clone size: many; J gene: TRBJ2-1; D gene: NA; CDR3 DNA: TGTGCCAGCAGCTTAAACCGGGGGCCTACCTACAATGAGCAGTTCTTC; CDR3 protein: CASSLNRGPTYNEQFF
V gene: TRBV2; clone size: few; J gene: TRBJ2-5; D gene: TRBD1; CDR3 DNA: TGTGCCAGCAGTGAAGCAGGCAGGGGGCGCGCGCCCACGGAGACCCAGTACTTC; CDR3 protein: CASSEAGRGRAPTETQYF
V gene: TRBV6-2/TRBV6-3; clone size: many; J gene: TRBJ2-3; D gene: NA; CDR3 DNA: TGTGCCAGCAGTCGCTCGGGACTCCCCCCCACAGATACGCAGTATTTT; CDR3 protein: CASSRSGLPPTDTQYF
V gene: TRBV7-9; clone size: NA; J gene: TRBJ1-1; D gene: NA; CDR3 DNA: TGTGCCAGCAGCTTGGTCGCAGTACCGAACACTGAAGCTTTCTTT; CDR3 protein: CASSLVAVPNTEAFF
V gene: TRBV6-6; clone size: NA; J gene: TRBJ2-1; D gene: NA; CDR3 DNA: TGTGCCAGCAGCCACGGAGGGAACAATGAGCAGTTCTTC; CDR3 protein: CASSHGGNNEQFF
V gene: TRBV28; clone size: NA; J gene: TRBJ2-2; D gene: TRBD2; CDR3 DNA: TGTGCCAGCAGTTTAAGGGGACTAGCATCATTCCCCGGGGAGCTGTTTTTT; CDR3 protein: CASSLRGLASFPGELFF
V gene: TRBV12-3/TRBV12-4; clone size: many; J gene: TRBJ2-3; D gene: NA; CDR3 DNA: TGTGCCAGCAGGAAATTGGAGGGGCATACAGATACGCAGTATTTT; CDR3 protein: CASRKLEGHTDTQYF
V gene: TRBV7-2; clone size: many; J gene: TRBJ2-5; D gene: NA; CDR3 DNA: TGTGCCAGCAGCCACACTAGCGAGACCCAGTACTTC; CDR3 protein: CASSHTSETQYF
V gene: TRBV28; clone size: few; J gene: TRBJ1-1; D gene: NA; CDR3 DNA: TGTGCCAGCATGGAGGAACCGAACACTGAAGCTTTCTTT; CDR3 protein: CASMEEPNTEAFF
V gene: TRBV27; clone size: NA; J gene: TRBJ2-6; D gene: TRBD1; CDR3 DNA: TGTGCCAGCAGCCTCCGGGACAGGGGGCCCGGGGCCAACGTCCTGACTTTC; CDR3 protein: CASSLRDRGPGANVLTF
V gene: TRBV7-9; clone size: many; J gene: TRBJ2-7; D gene: NA; CDR3 DNA: TGTGCCAGCAGCTCCCCCCCGGCAGCCTACGAGCAGTACTTC; CDR3 protein: CASSSPPAAYEQYF
V gene: TRBV6-5; clone size: NA; J gene: TRBJ2-1; D gene: TRBD1; CDR3 DNA: TGTGCCAGCAGTCCACCCGACAGGGAAAATGAGCAGTTCTTC; CDR3 protein: CASSPPDRENEQFF
V gene: TRBV7-6; clone size: NA; J gene: TRBJ1-1; D gene: NA; CDR3 DNA: TGTGCCAGCAGCTCCGGGCCCCCTTCGGCGAACACTGAAGCTTTCTTT; CDR3 protein: CASSSGPPSANTEAFF
V gene: TRBV19; clone size: NA; J gene: TRBJ2-1; D gene: NA; CDR3 DNA: TGTGCCAGTAGTATAGATCGGGCAAATGAGCAGTTCTTC; CDR3 protein: CASSIDRANEQFF
V gene: TRBV10-3; clone size: few; J gene: TRBJ2-5; D gene: TRBD1; CDR3 DNA: TGTGCCATCAGTGCCTACATGGGACAGGGTGAGGGCCGGGAGACCCAGTACTTC; CDR3 protein: CAISAYMGQGEGRETQYF
V gene: TRBV27; clone size: NA; J gene: TRBJ2-1; D gene: TRBD1; CDR3 DNA: TGTGCCAGCAGGACAGGGGGCTCCTACAATGAGCAGTTCTTC; CDR3 protein: CASRTGGSYNEQFF
V gene: TRBV28; clone size: NA; J gene: TRBJ1-5; D gene: NA; CDR3 DNA: TGTGCCAGCAGCCTAATGGGGGTTCAGCCCCAGCATTTT; CDR3 protein: CASSLMGVQPQHF
V gene: TRBV2; clone size: NA; J gene: TRBJ2-1; D gene: NA; CDR3 DNA: TGTGCCAGCAGTGAAGGAGGGGCCGACGAGCAGTTCTTC; CDR3 protein: CASSEGGADEQFF
V gene: TRBV27; clone size: NA; J gene: TRBJ1-5; D gene: TRBD1; CDR3 DNA: TGTGCCAGTGGGACAGGGAGTCAGCCCCAGCATTTT; CDR3 protein: CASGTGSQPQHF
V gene: TRBV7-6; clone size: many; J gene: TRBJ2-3; D gene: TRBD1; CDR3 DNA: TGTGCCAGCAGCTCCAGGACAGGGGCTCTCACAGATACGCAGTATTTT; CDR3 protein: CASSSRTGALTDTQYF
V gene: TRBV12-3/TRBV12-4; clone size: many; J gene: TRBJ1-5; D gene: NA; CDR3 DNA: TGTGCCAGCAGTTTTTCCAAACACCTTAGCAATCAGCCCCAGCATTTT; CDR3 protein: CASSFSKHLSNQPQHF
V gene: TRBV11-3; clone size: few; J gene: TRBJ1-4; D gene: NA; CDR3 DNA: TGTGCCAGCAACCATCGGGAAGAAAAACTGTTTTTT; CDR3 protein: CASNHREEKLFF
V gene: TRBV27; clone size: NA; J gene: TRBJ1-6; D gene: TRBD1; CDR3 DNA: TGTGCCAGCAGTTTTATCGGGACAGGGAGATCACCCCTCCACTTT; CDR3 protein: CASSFIGTGRSPLHF
V gene: TRBV7-9; clone size: few; J gene: TRBJ2-7; D gene: NA; CDR3 DNA: TGTGCCAGCAGCTCCACCCTTCGGGAGCAGTACTTC; CDR3 protein: CASSSTLREQYF
V gene: TRBV7-2; clone size: many; J gene: TRBJ2-3; D gene: NA; CDR3 DNA: TGTGCCAGCAGACAGATGGGGTTCAGCACAGATACGCAGTATTTT; CDR3 protein: CASRQMGFSTDTQYF
V gene: TRBV27; clone size: many; J gene: TRBJ1-6; D gene: NA; CDR3 DNA: TGTGCCAGCAGTACCGGGACGGTAGATTCACCCCTCCACTTT; CDR3 protein: CASSTGTVDSPLHF
V gene: TRBV7-9; clone size: many; J gene: TRBJ2-1; D gene: NA; CDR3 DNA: TGTGCCACCCTGGACCGCTACAATGAGCAGTTCTTC; CDR3 protein: CATLDRYNEQFF